This T cell receptor (beta chain) was recovered during a study of T cells in tuberculosis. Study at large: IGRA-negative adolescents, IGRA-positive adolescents with latent tuberculosis and adults with active tuberculosis formed this South African cohort. Findings and limits, study-wide: Active tuberculosis patients had shorter CDR3-alpha; the beta difference was nonsignificant. Samples were chosen by availability of cryopreserved specimens.

Libraries were prepared by immunoSEQ multiplex PCR; TCRdb keeps only in-frame clonotypes and omits some of them. The repertoire holds fewer than 35,000 clones, just under 97% seen once, with about 2.2% in the top ten. The CDR3 contains 17 residues. In germline, CDR1 is SGDLS, CDR2 YYNGEE. The V gene end was trimmed by 0 bases and the J gene end by 6 bases; junction bases not matched to a gene: 12. For this clone: Its antigen is not known.

The material sequenced was PBMCs. The chain has TRBV9 and TRBJ2-7; 10 bases map to TRBD2. This TCR came from a donor aged 5 to 30 with latent tuberculosis or without tuberculosis infection. CDR3 nucleotide sequence: TGTGCCAGCAGCGTAGCTTTTCTCATGGCTAGCGGGAGCGAGCAGTACTTC. As protein: CASSVAFLMASGSEQYF.